Sequencing of this T cell receptor beta chain was carried out in a study of breast tumors, draining lymph nodes, adjacent tissues. Overall study findings and caveats: Tumor and nontumor repertoires were significantly more similar in luminal-like than in basal-like breast cancer. Tumors had less TCR diversity than lymph nodes, more than nontumor tissue.

Samples came from axillary lymph nodes draining the breast cancer. On this clonotype itself: Antigen unknown. One base away lies a much larger clone, so this may be a sequencing read error.

The V gene end was trimmed by 6 bases and the J gene end by 1 base; junction bases not matched to a gene: 3. The CDR3 is 16 residues long. The germline V gene encodes CDR1 ENHRY and CDR2 SYGVKD. TCRdb fed the multiplex PCR reads into MiXCR, producing one record per CDR3 protein. This table has some 150,000 distinct CDR3 sequences, approximately 20% appearing once. The receptor was isolated from a female donor with breast cancer. Some clones in this sample may be carry-over from other donors' samples. The V call is TRBV10-3, the J call TRBJ2-2; 12 positions agree with TRBD2. The specimen was axillary lymph node tissue. The CDR3 sequence is CAIRGTSGRNTGELFF. The CDR3 DNA follows: TGTGCCATCAGGGGGACTAGCGGGCGGAACACCGGGGAGCTGTTTTTT.